This T cell receptor beta chain was obtained from a study of beta chain features in type 1 diabetes (dated by TCRdb to about 2018). Notes on the research overall: Patients and healthy donors did not differ in mean age, gender distribution, total cell number or subset yield. A total of about 100,000,000 sorted cells were examined across all samples, and RNA yield correlated strongly with the number of cells per subset. In the study, recently diagnosed type 1 diabetes patients and matched healthy donors were compared on the TCRB repertoires of their sorted circulating CD4+ T cell subsets. Regulatory and stem cell-like memory subsets were obtained from only 8 patients and roughly 8 healthy donors, while naive and central memory subsets were obtained from all 30 or so donors.

V is clipped by 8 bases and J by 0 bases, and the sequence between their germline boundaries is 14 bases long. The germline V gene encodes CDR1 MNHEY and CDR2 SVGAGI. The CDR3 covers 15 residues, taking in both the cysteine and the phenylalanine. CDR3 DNA only is kept here, 45 bases in frame from base 1. This clone came up a few times. Its antigen remains unidentified. No much larger clone exists at a distance of one base, and base qualities are not known. Summary of the overall study and its limitations: Because cDNA rather than genomic DNA was sequenced, highly expressing activated cells could have been over-represented, although no difference in activation and CD3 levels was found between groups. Naive, central memory and regulatory TCRB repertoires appeared to be more alike among patients than among healthy donors. Type 1 diabetes patients showed a moderate but significant shortening of TCRB CDR3 length in all four CD4+ subsets. At VDJ recombination sites, patients with type 1 diabetes made fewer insertions and deleted more nucleotides, a pattern implying thymic rearrangement abnormalities. Only small numbers of individuals were included in the HLA sub-analyses, which left unresolved whether HLA type had any influence on TCRB rearrangement. Shorter templates might be favored by PCR, yet because patient and control samples were amplified and corrected together, any such skew would affect both groups equally.

The High Capacity cDNA Reverse Transcription Kit was used to reverse transcribe all of the isolated RNA, meaning that expressed TCRB transcripts were what got sequenced. Deep immunoSEQ sequencing was applied to naive, central memory and regulatory T cell samples, giving an average of about 3.7 million total reads per sample. After sorted cells were lysed in RLT buffer, RNA was extracted with DNase-treated RNeasy Micro or Mini kits, with the choice depending on cell number. Each cell subset was processed separately to prevent cross-contamination, with patient and healthy donor samples processed together. The immunoSEQ multiplex PCR was used to amplify TCRB sequences from cDNA, generating 87-bp fragments that spanned the CDR3 region. Sequencing of the amplicons was done on the Illumina HiSeq platform. In the source study's methods: PCR bias was computationally corrected using synthetic template baselines, reads within Hamming distance 2 were collapsed, and singletons that could not be merged were discarded. Reads were aligned against IMGT so that V, D and J genes, CDR3 length and insertions or deletions at six rearrangement sites could be assigned. Within each subset, clonotype counts were normalized to the number of sorted cells before true diversity and Gini coefficients were calculated with the tcR R package. Repertoire sharing was quantified using the overlap coefficient calculated on TCRB nucleotide sequences. TCRdb mirrors the immuneACCESS table, restricted to in-frame sequences. Some clones are absent from its copies; in checked studies, under half trace to an unresolved V gene, and the reason for the others is unknown. V and J calls and clone size come straight from that table; D and trimming were deduced from the DNA. Across this sample there are some 300,000 clones, with approximately 8% seen only once. The ten top clones hold approximately 0.99% of the sample.

Each donor gave one peripheral blood draw, averaging approximately 0.12 L, which was collected into heparinised tubes. A BD FACSAria II and a panel including CD45RO, CCR7, CD25, CD127, CD95 and CD27 were used to sort naive, central memory, regulatory and stem cell-like memory CD4+ T cells. All sorted populations exceeded 95% purity. PBMCs were isolated immediately by Lymphoprep density gradient centrifugation and stained directly without culture. So that batch effects would be minimized, each experiment stained and sorted samples in pairs, pairing one healthy donor with one patient. The source of this sequence is a young woman in good health. The chain links TRBV6-5 with TRBJ2-1; the D gene remains uncertain. The sequencing input was central memory CD4+ T cells from blood. The nucleotide sequence is given as TGTGCCAGCTTCCATTCGCTCAGCTCCTACAATGAGCAGTTCTTC. Its translation is CASFHSLSSYNEQFF.